The 27 T cell receptor beta chains listed next were all sequenced from one sample in a study of PD-1 blockade in classical Hodgkin lymphoma. Time point given: cycle 4 day 1 (C4D1), after around six weeks of nivolumab. Relapse was seen in all patients after autologous stem cell transplantation, and brentuximab vedotin exposure was variable. The method was immunoSEQ multiplex PCR; TCRdb's version includes in-frame clones alone and lacks a portion of them. This table holds 110,000 or so clones, more than 70% found once. The sample here was peripheral blood mononuclear cells (PBMCs), taken before the fourth cycle of nivolumab. The receptors shown here come from a human donor with classical Hodgkin lymphoma.

The V and J genes are TRBV11-2 and TRBJ2-7; 7 positions agree with TRBD1. The CDR3 extends over 15 amino acids. V dropped 5 bases and J dropped 4; count of bases not matched to a gene: 11. The germline V gene has CDR1 SGHAT and CDR2 FQNNGV. The CDR3 DNA is TGTGCCAGCAGCCCGGAAGGGGGCGTGGGGTACGAGCAGTACTTC. Amino acids: CASSPEGGVGYEQYF. The full variable domain, its missing parts supplied by reference TRBV11-2 and TRBJ2-7, is EAGVAQSPRYKIIEKRQSVAFWCNPISGHATLYWYQQILGQGPKLLIQFQNNGVVDDSQLPKDRFSAERLKGVDSTLKIQPAKLEDSAVYLCASSPEGGVGYEQYFGPGTRLTVT.

V is TRBV4-2 and J is TRBJ1-5, with 9 bases identical to TRBD1. The CDR3 loop spans 16 amino acids. Per the germline V gene, CDR1 is LGHNA and CDR2 is YNFKEQ. Unmatched junction bases numbered 7, after V lost 3 bases and J lost 4 bases. CDR3 in amino acids: CASSHLPGQGNQPQHF. CDR3 bases: TGTGCCAGCAGCCACCTCCCCGGACAGGGGAATCAGCCCCAGCATTTT.

The chain is built from TRBV4-2 and TRBJ2-7; 10 positions agree with TRBD2. CDR1 and CDR2 (germline): LGHNA, YNFKEQ. CDR3 length: 16 amino acids. The V gene end was trimmed by 3 bases and the J gene end by 2 bases; junction bases not matched to a gene: 7. CDR3 nucleotides: TGTGCCAGCAGCCAGACTTCTAGCGGGAGACCCTACGAGCAGTACTTC. Translation: CASSQTSSGRPYEQYF.

The rearrangement uses TRBV11-2 and TRBJ2-1; TRBD2 agrees at 9 bases. With V trimmed by 5 bases and J by 8 bases, 13 bases remained unmatched. Germline assignment: CDR1 SGHAT and CDR2 FQNNGV. This CDR3 region has 16 residues. DNA of the CDR3: TGTGCCAGCAGCCCCACGGCGGGCGGGAGGGGGCATGAGCAGTTCTTC. Protein sequence: CASSPTAGGRGHEQFF.

This clone appeared a single time. The chain carries TRBV7-2 and TRBJ2-3; no firm D call. Germline values: CDR1 SGHTA, CDR2 FQGNSA. The CDR3 runs to 13 residues. V was trimmed by 2 bases and J by 3 bases, leaving 6 bases between them. CDR3 nucleotides: TGTGCCAGCAGCTTACTTCCAACAGATACGCAGTATTTT. Translating it yields CASSLLPTDTQYF.

This clone has only one observation. The gene calls are TRBV27 and TRBJ2-7; 8 bases fit TRBD1. After removal of 2 bases from V and 4 bases from J, the junction contained 7 bases not matched to a gene. The V gene's germline CDR1 is MNHEY and CDR2 SMNVEV (reference sequence). The CDR3 runs 15 residues. The CDR3: CASSLPGQGIYEQYF. The CDR3, as DNA: TGTGCCAGCAGTTTACCCGGACAGGGAATTTACGAGCAGTACTTC.

This clone was detected a few times. This chain uses TRBV2 with TRBJ1-5, with 9 positions matching TRBD1. The CDR3 is 14 residues long. In germline, CDR1 is SNHLY, CDR2 FYNNEI. After removal of 5 bases from V and 5 bases from J, the junction contained 4 bases not matched to a gene. For the CDR3, the DNA is TGTGCCAGCAGTAACGGACAGGGGTATCAGCCCCAGCATTTT. It codes for CASSNGQGYQPQHF.

The rearrangement joins TRBV5-4 to TRBJ2-3, with TRBD2 matching 14 bases. Germline loops: CDR1 SGHNT, CDR2 YYREEE (reference sequence). This CDR3 comprises 15 residues. V trimming: 4 bases; J trimming: 6 bases; junction bases outside the gene matches: 4. Here the CDR3 DNA reads TGTGCCAGCAGCCGGGGACTAGCGGGAGAGGATACGCAGTATTTT. Its translation is CASSRGLAGEDTQYF.

V and J are TRBV13 and TRBJ2-3, with 8 nucleotides matching TRBD2. There are 16 residues in the CDR3. The V segment lost 5 bases and the J segment 1 base; nucleotides outside the gene matches: 8. CDR1 is PRHDT and CDR2 is FYEKMQ in the germline V gene (reference sequence). Written as DNA, the CDR3 is TGTGCCAGCAGCCCCTTGCGGGAGGCTCGCACAGATACGCAGTATTTT. Translation: CASSPLREARTDTQYF.

The chain is built from TRBV7-2 and TRBJ2-2; weak D call: TRBD2 (6 bases). Germline loops: CDR1 SGHTA, CDR2 FQGNSA. The CDR3 length is 15 residues. V gave up 3 bases and J gave up 6 bases, with 14 bases separating them. CDR3: CASSFPRRGSGELFF. DNA for the CDR3: TGTGCCAGCAGCTTCCCTCGACGGGGGTCCGGGGAGCTGTTTTTT.

The rearrangement uses TRBV7-6 and TRBJ2-5; no reliable D call. The V gene's germline CDR1 is SGHVS and CDR2 FNYEAQ. The CDR3 totals 14 residues. V shed 2 bases and J shed 5 bases, with 12 bases lying between them. This CDR3 is CASSLFRGQETQYF. The DNA of the CDR3 is TGTGCCAGCAGCTTATTTCGAGGTCAGGAGACCCAGTACTTC.

The chain recombines TRBV18 with TRBJ2-3; 11 bases fit TRBD2. CDR1 and CDR2 from the germline V gene are KGHSH and LQKENI. With 7 bases clipped from V and 2 bases from J, the junction kept 8 bases outside the gene matches. CDR3 size: 16 residues. The CDR3 here is CASLSGTSGITDTQYF. For the CDR3, the DNA is TGTGCCAGCTTATCCGGGACTAGCGGTATCACAGATACGCAGTATTTT.

The chain uses TRBV6-6 and TRBJ1-2; 7 nucleotides align to TRBD1. Unmatched junction bases numbered 6, after V lost 3 bases and J lost 8 bases. The CDR3 length is 13 residues. The V gene's germline CDR1 is MNHNY and CDR2 SVGAGI (reference sequence). The CDR3 protein is CASSYEGASGYTF. In DNA form, the CDR3 reads TGTGCCAGCAGTTATGAGGGGGCATCCGGCTACACCTTC.

This clone was detected once. V is TRBV7-9 and J is TRBJ2-7; 10 bases fit TRBD2. CDR1 is SEHNR and CDR2 is FQNEAQ in the germline V gene (reference sequence). J was trimmed by 3 bases and V by 5 bases; bases with no gene match: 7. The CDR3 totals 15 residues. The CDR3: CASSPSGRGLYEQYF. CDR3 nucleotide sequence: TGTGCCAGCAGCCCGAGCGGGAGGGGACTCTACGAGCAGTACTTC.

This clone appeared once. The chain combines TRBV27 with TRBJ2-2, with TRBD2 matching 8 bases. This CDR3 contains 15 residues. Looked up from germline, CDR1 is MNHEY and CDR2 is SMNVEV (reference sequence). Losses at the gene ends were 2 bases for V and 7 bases for J; bases not matched to a gene: 6. CDR3 loop: CASSLDGTSGGELFF. DNA of the CDR3: TGTGCCAGCAGTTTAGACGGGACTAGTGGCGGGGAGCTGTTTTTT.

This clone was picked up one time. This sequence joins TRBV9 and TRBJ2-5; TRBD2 aligns across 8 bases. Trimming removed 3 bases from V and 2 bases from J; junction bases left unmatched: 6. The germline V gene encodes CDR1 SGDLS and CDR2 YYNGEE. The CDR3 sequence is 15 residues long. In DNA, the CDR3 is TGTGCCAGCAGCGCCCCCGGGAGGGGGCAAGAGACCCAGTACTTC. Encoded protein: CASSAPGRGQETQYF. Variable domain in full (rest from reference TRBV9 and TRBJ2-5): DSGVTQTPKHLITATGQRVTLRCSPRSGDLSVYWYQQSLDQGLQFLIQYYNGEERAKGNILERFSAQQFPDLHSELNLSSLELGDSALYFCASSAPGRGQETQYFGPGTRLLVL.

V is TRBV21-1 and J is TRBJ2-7. TRBV21-1 is a pseudogene segment. This CDR3 spans 14 amino acids. This CDR3 reads CASSKAWQIYEQYF. Here the CDR3 DNA reads TGTGCCAGCAGCAAGGCGTGGCAGATCTACGAGCAGTACTTC.

The rearrangement links TRBV6-5 to TRBJ2-1; the D gene could be TRBD1 or TRBD2 (6 bases each). The V gene's germline CDR1 is MNHEY and CDR2 SVGAGI. The V and J ends lost 6 bases and 8 bases respectively, with 17 bases between them. The CDR3 has 14 amino acids. The CDR3 region has the DNA TGTGCCAGCAGCCAAGGGGGACTGGCGTATGAGCAGTTCTTC. Translated, it gives CASSQGGLAYEQFF.

The CDR3 DNA sequence: TGTGCCAGCAGCCCAGGACTAGCGGGAGGGCCTGGAGAGACCCAGTACTTC. Translation gives CASSPGLAGGPGETQYF. The chain combines TRBV5-8 with TRBJ2-5, with 15 bases aligning to TRBD2. The germline V gene encodes CDR1 SGHTS and CDR2 YDEGEE. This CDR3 has 17 amino acids. After removal of 4 bases from V and 4 bases from J, the junction contained 8 bases not matched to a gene.

As DNA, the CDR3 is TGTGCCAGCACCTCGGGACACAGCTACAATGAGCAGTTCTTC. This sequence encodes CASTSGHSYNEQFF. V usage is TRBV28 and J usage is TRBJ2-1, with D maybe TRBD1 (6 bases). The V gene's germline CDR1 is MDHEN and CDR2 SYDVKM. Trimming cost V 7 bases and J 3 bases, with 13 bases left between them. This CDR3 spans 14 amino acids.

This clone was counted once. The chain uses TRBV30 and TRBJ2-5; TRBD2 aligns across 10 bases. There are 16 residues in the CDR3. Looked up from germline, CDR1 is GTSNPN and CDR2 is SVGIG (reference sequence). The junction had 5 bases not matched to a gene; V was cut back by 1 base and J by 0 bases. The CDR3 reads CAWSEATSGYQETQYF. CDR3 nucleotide sequence: TGTGCCTGGAGTGAGGCGACTAGCGGGTACCAAGAGACCCAGTACTTC.

The V gene is TRBV6-5, the J gene TRBJ1-1; D may be TRBD1 (6 bases). CDR3 length: 15 residues. CDR1 and CDR2 from the germline V gene are MNHEY and SVGAGI. The germline V and J ends were trimmed by 3 bases and 0 bases, with 11 bases remaining between them. The CDR3 nucleotides read TGTGCCAGCAGTTATGGGACAATCATGAACACTGAAGCTTTCTTT. Translating gives CASSYGTIMNTEAFF.

The CDR3 bases are TGTGCCAGCTCACCAATAGCGAACGAGCAGTACTTC. Its protein is CASSPIANEQYF. The chain is built from TRBV18 and TRBJ2-7; the D gene is possibly TRBD2 (5 bases). V was trimmed by 2 bases and J by 5 bases, leaving 7 bases between them. The germline gives CDR1 KGHSH, CDR2 LQKENI. The CDR3 covers 12 residues.

This clone was counted between two and nine times. The V and J genes are TRBV2 and TRBJ2-3, with a weak D call TRBD2 (7 bases). CDR1 SNHLY and CDR2 FYNNEI come from the germline V gene. Trimming shortened V by 7 bases and J by 7 bases, and 21 bases separated the two germline ends. The CDR3 sequence is 15 residues long. CDR3 in DNA: TGTGCCAGCACGGGGGCCGCCGGGGGGCCGAATACGCAGTATTTT. Translated, it gives CASTGAAGGPNTQYF.

The gene calls are TRBV28 and TRBJ2-5, with D perhaps given as TRBD1 or TRBD2 (6 bases each). V shed 8 bases and J shed 6 bases, with 13 bases lying between them. The CDR3 spans 12 residues. CDR1 and CDR2 from the germline V gene are MDHEN and SYDVKM. The DNA of the CDR3 is TGTGCCAGCCGGTCGGGGGCGAAGACCCAGTACTTC. This encodes CASRSGAKTQYF.

This chain joins TRBV7-2 and TRBJ1-5; 8 nucleotides line up with TRBD1. The J segment lost 5 bases and the V segment lost 3 bases, leaving 6 bases of the junction unmatched. Germline V lookup: CDR1 SGHTA, CDR2 FQGNSA. CDR3 length: 15 residues. The CDR3, as DNA: TGTGCCAGCAGCTTGCAGACAGGGGTCGATCAGCCCCAGCATTTT. It encodes CASSLQTGVDQPQHF.

V gene TRBV28 combines with J gene TRBJ2-2; 13 bases fit TRBD2. V shed 4 bases, J shed 4 bases, and the junction held 6 bases outside the gene matches. This CDR3 spans 17 amino acids. Germline CDR1 is MDHEN and CDR2 is SYDVKM. The CDR3 is CASSYPWTSGSTGELFF. CDR3 DNA sequence: TGTGCCAGCAGTTACCCTTGGACTAGCGGGAGCACCGGGGAGCTGTTTTTT.